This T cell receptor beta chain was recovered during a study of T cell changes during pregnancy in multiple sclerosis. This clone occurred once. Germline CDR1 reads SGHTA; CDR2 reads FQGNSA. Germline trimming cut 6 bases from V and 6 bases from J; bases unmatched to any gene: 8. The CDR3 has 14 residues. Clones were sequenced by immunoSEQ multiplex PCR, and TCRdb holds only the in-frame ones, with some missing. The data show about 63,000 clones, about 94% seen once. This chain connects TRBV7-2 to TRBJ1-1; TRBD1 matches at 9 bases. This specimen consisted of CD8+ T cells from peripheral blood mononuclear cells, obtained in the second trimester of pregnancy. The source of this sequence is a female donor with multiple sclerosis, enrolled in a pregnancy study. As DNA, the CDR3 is TGTGCCAGCAGAGCTACACAGGGGGCCCCTGAAGCTTTCTTT. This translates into CASRATQGAPEAFF.